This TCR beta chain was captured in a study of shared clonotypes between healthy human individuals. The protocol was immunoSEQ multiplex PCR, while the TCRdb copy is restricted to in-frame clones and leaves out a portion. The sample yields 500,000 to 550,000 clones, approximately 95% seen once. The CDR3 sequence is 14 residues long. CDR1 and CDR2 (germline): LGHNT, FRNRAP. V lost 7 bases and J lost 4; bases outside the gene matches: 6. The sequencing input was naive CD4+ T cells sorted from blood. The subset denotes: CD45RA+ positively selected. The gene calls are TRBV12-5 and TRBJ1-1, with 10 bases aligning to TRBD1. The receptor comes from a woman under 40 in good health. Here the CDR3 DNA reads TGTGCTAGTGTTAGGACAGGGGGAATCACTGAAGCTTTCTTT. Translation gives CASVRTGGITEAFF. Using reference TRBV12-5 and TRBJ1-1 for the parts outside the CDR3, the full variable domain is DARVTQTPRHKVTEMGQEVTMRCQPILGHNTVFWYRQTMMQGLELLAYFRNRAPLDDSGMPKDRFSAEMPDATLATLKIQPSEPRDSAVYFCASVRTGGITEAFFGQGTRLTVV.